This T cell receptor beta chain was sequenced during a study of early stage breast cancer tumors. Study-wide background: About 80% of the 16 invasive tumors were ER+, PR+ and HER2-. Invasive lobular carcinomas made up about 35% of the 12 ER+/PR+/HER2- tumors.

This clone has only a few counts. Its antigen remains unidentified. Study-wide results and caveats: Enriched TCRB sequences shared across patients were mostly commonly generated sequences.

This CDR3 has 10 amino acids. Germline V gives CDR1 DFQATT, CDR2 SNEGSKA (reference sequence). The V end was cut by 5 bases, the J end by 10 bases, with 9 bases between. TCRdb's copy holds only in-frame clones and misses some; the assay was immunoSEQ multiplex PCR. The top ten clones hold 4.7% of a sample with fewer than 80,000 clones, 75% to 90% of them seen once. The rearrangement uses TRBV20-1 and TRBJ2-1; D is possibly TRBD2 (6 bases). The receptor's source is a person between 35 and 49 years old with breast cancer. The material sequenced was blood. In nucleotides, the CDR3 is TGCAGTGCTCCCCGGGGGGAGCAGTTCTTC. It encodes CSAPRGEQFF.